The clone carrying this T cell receptor beta chain has ten or more counts. Its antigen is currently unknown. The CDR3 is 14 residues long. The V gene's germline CDR1 is MNHEY and CDR2 SVGEGT. The V segment lost 5 bases and the J segment 8 bases; nucleotides outside the gene matches: 11. The sample belongs to a study of T cells in Graves' hyperthyroidism and ophthalmopathy. Notes on the study in general: Separating ophthalmopathy from stable hyperthyroidism was achieved by a 13 V-J model. The model made its ophthalmopathy prediction, and onset followed a median approximately 6 months later.

The CDR3 regions of TCR beta were amplified from RNA transcripts. HTBI primers were employed in a first-round RT-PCR of the TCR CDR3. TCRdb recomputed calls from the multiplex PCR reads with MiXCR, one row per CDR3 protein. This table holds 500,000 to 600,000 distinct CDR3 sequences, 46% found once. The study left out patients who had uncontrolled infection, other autoimmune disease, pregnancy or lactation. The gene calls are TRBV6-2 or TRBV6-3 and TRBJ1-2; 7 nucleotides line up with TRBD1. Specimen: peripheral blood or thyroid tissue (not recorded which). The sequence was obtained from an adult woman with Graves' disease, either hyperthyroidism or ophthalmopathy (not recorded which). In DNA form, the CDR3 reads TGTGCCAGCAGTGACCCGACAGGGAAAGGGGGCTACACCTTC. It codes for CASSDPTGKGGYTF.